This TCR beta chain was obtained from a study of Ad26.COV2.S vaccination and SARS-CoV-2 variants. Across the study: Of the COV1001 trial arms, the Ad26.COV2.S arm included the donor. Study-level results: Reports say spike-specific CD8+ and CD4+ T cell responses covered substantial breadth after vaccination.

Turning to this clone: Its antigen is as yet unknown.

Some clones are missing from TCRdb's copy, which holds only in-frame ones; the method was immunoSEQ multiplex PCR. The data contain some 270,000 clones, around 88% of them seen just once; the ten biggest clones take up roughly 3%. Germline values: CDR1 MGHRA, CDR2 YSYEKL. V lost 4 bases and J 4 bases, leaving 25 bases between the germline ends. The CDR3 consists of 18 residues. Treatment in this sample: roughly 20 received Ad26.COV2.S at low or high dose, single or two shots; 5 received placebo; per-sample allocation not given. At day 63 after the first vaccine or placebo injection, samples were drawn. The sample came from a Boston adult aged 18-55 years.

This chain links TRBV4-1 with TRBJ1-2; the D gene is possibly TRBD1 (5 bases). The source material was peripheral blood, sampled in a trial of Ad26.COV2.S vaccine versus placebo. This sequence was found in a person aged 18-65 years who received the Ad26.COV2.S COVID-19 vaccine or a placebo. CDR3 sequence: CASSLRVAGRVDFYGYTF. CDR3 sequence (DNA): TGCGCCAGCAGCCTGCGTGTTGCGGGCAGGGTGGACTTCTATGGCTACACCTTC.